The sample holds one count of the clone carrying this T cell receptor beta chain. Its specificity is unknown. Other DNA sequences of this sample code for an identical CDR3. These data are taken from a study of shared clonotypes between healthy human individuals. Method: immunoSEQ multiplex PCR; TCRdb's copy keeps in-frame clones and lacks some. The table lists approximately 2.5 million clones, more than 90% of them singletons. The germline CDR1 and CDR2 sequences are LNHDA and SQIVND (reference sequence). V was trimmed by 8 bases and J by 5 bases, leaving 9 bases between them. The CDR3 length is 11 residues. Study-wide results and caveats: Memory subsets generally showed lower estimated richness than naive subsets.

Source material: naive CD4+ T cells sorted from blood. Subset of the sample: CD45RA+ positively selected. The sequence was collected from a man aged 18 to 30 in good health. The rearrangement uses TRBV19 and TRBJ2-5; D gene uncertain. The CDR3 DNA follows: TGTGCCAGTTCGGCCGGGGAGACCCAGTACTTC. It specifies CASSAGETQYF.